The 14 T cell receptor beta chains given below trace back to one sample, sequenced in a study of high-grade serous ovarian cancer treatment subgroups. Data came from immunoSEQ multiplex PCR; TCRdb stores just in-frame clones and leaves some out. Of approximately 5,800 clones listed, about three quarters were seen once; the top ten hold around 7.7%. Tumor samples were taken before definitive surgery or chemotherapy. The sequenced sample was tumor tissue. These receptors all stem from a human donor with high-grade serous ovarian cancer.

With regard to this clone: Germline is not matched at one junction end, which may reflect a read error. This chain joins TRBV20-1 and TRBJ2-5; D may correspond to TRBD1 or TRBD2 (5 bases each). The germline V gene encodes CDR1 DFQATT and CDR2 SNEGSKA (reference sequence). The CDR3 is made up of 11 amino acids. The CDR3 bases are TGCGGGGCCGGGACCCAAGGGACCCAGTACTTC. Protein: CGAGTQGTQYF.

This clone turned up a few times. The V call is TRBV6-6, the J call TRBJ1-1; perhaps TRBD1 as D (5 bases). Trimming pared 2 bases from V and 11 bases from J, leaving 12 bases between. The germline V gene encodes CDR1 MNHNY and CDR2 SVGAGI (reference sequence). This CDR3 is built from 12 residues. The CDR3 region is CASSYRGGKAFF. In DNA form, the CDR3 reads TGTGCCAGCAGTTACAGGGGAGGGAAGGCTTTCTTT.

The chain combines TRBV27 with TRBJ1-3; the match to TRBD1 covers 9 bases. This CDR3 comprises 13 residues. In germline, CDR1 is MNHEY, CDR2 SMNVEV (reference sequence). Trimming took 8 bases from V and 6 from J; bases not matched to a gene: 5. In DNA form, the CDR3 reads TGTGCCAGCGGTCGACAGGGGGAAAACACCATATATTTT. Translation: CASGRQGENTIYF.

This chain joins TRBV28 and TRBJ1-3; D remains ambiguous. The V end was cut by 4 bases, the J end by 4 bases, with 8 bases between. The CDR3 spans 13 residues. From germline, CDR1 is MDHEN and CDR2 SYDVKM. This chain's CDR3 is CASSSNGGNTIYF. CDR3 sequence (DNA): TGTGCCAGCAGTTCCAACGGAGGAAACACCATATATTTT.

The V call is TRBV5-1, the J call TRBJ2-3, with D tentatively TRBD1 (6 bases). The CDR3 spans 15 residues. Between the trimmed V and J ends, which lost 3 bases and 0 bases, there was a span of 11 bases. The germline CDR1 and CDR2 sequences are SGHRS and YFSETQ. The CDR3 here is CASSSLTGSTDTQYF. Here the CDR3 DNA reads TGCGCCAGCAGCTCCTTGACAGGTAGCACAGATACGCAGTATTTT.

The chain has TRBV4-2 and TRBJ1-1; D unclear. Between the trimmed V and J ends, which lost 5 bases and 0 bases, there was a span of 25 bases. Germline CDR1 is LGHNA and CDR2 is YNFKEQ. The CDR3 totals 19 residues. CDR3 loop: CASSLAREETGDLNTEAFF. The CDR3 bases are TGTGCCAGCAGCTTGGCGCGGGAAGAAACTGGGGATTTGAACACTGAAGCTTTCTTT.

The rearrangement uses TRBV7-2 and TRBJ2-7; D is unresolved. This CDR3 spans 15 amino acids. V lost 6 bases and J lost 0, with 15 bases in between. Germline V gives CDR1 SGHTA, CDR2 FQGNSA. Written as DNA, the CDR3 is TGTGCCAGCAGAGCCGGACCGTTGGGCTCCTACGAGCAGTACTTC. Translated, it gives CASRAGPLGSYEQYF.

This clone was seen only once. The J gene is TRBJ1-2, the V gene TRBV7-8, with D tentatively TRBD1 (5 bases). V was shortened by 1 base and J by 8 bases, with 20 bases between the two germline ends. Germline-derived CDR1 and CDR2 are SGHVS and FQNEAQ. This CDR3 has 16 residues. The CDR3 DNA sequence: TGTGCCAGCAGCTTAGGGACGACAGCGGAAAGAGGCGGCTACACCTTC. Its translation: CASSLGTTAERGGYTF.

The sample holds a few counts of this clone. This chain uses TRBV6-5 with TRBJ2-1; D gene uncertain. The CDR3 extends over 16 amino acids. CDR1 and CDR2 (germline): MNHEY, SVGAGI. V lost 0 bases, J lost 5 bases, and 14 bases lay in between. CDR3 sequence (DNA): TGTGCCAGCAGTTACTCGTTGCAATTCAGCGACAATGAGCAGTTCTTC. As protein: CASSYSLQFSDNEQFF.

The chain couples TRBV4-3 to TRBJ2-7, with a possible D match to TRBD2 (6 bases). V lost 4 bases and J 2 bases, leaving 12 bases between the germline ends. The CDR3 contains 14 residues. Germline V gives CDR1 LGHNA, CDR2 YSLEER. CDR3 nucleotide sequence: TGCGCCAGCAGCCGAGGAGGGGCCGCCTACGAGCAGTACTTC. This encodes CASSRGGAAYEQYF.

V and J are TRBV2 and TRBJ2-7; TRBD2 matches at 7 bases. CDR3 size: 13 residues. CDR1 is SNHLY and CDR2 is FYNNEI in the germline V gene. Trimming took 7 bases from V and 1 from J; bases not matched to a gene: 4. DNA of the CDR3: TGTGCCAGCACCGGGGGGACTTCCTACGAGCAGTACTTC. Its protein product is CASTGGTSYEQYF.

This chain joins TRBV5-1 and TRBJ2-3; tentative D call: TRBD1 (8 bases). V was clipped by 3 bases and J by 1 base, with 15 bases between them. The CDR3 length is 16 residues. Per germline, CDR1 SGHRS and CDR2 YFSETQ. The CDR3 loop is CASSSGGTGGTDTQYF. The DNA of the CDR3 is TGCGCCAGCAGCTCCGGGGGGACAGGAGGCACAGATACGCAGTATTTT.

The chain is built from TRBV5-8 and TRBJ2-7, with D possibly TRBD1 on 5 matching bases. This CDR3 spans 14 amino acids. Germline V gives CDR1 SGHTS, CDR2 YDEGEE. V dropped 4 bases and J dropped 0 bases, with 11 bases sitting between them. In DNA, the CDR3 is TGTGCCAGCAGCAGGACACGCACCTCCTACGAGCAGTACTTC. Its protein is CASSRTRTSYEQYF.

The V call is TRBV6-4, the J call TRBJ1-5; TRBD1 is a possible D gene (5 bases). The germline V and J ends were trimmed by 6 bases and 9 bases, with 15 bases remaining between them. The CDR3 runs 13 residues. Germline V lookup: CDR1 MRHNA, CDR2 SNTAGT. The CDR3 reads CASSLRDGVPQHF. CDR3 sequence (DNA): TGTGCCAGCAGCCTCAGGGACGGGGTGCCCCAGCATTTT.